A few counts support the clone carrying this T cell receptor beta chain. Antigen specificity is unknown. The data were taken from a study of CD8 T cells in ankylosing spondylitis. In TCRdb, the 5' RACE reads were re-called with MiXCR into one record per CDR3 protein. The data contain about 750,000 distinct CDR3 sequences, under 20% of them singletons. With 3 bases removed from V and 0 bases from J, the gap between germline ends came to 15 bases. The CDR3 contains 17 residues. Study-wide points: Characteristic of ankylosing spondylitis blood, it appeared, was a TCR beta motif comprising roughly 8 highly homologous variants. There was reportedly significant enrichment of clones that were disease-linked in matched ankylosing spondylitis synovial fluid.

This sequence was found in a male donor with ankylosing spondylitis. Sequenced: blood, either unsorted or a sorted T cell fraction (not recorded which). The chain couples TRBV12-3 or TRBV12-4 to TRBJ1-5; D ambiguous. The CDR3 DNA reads TGTGCCAGCAGTTTTCAGGTTGAAGACAATAGCAATCAGCCCCAGCATTTT. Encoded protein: CASSFQVEDNSNQPQHF.